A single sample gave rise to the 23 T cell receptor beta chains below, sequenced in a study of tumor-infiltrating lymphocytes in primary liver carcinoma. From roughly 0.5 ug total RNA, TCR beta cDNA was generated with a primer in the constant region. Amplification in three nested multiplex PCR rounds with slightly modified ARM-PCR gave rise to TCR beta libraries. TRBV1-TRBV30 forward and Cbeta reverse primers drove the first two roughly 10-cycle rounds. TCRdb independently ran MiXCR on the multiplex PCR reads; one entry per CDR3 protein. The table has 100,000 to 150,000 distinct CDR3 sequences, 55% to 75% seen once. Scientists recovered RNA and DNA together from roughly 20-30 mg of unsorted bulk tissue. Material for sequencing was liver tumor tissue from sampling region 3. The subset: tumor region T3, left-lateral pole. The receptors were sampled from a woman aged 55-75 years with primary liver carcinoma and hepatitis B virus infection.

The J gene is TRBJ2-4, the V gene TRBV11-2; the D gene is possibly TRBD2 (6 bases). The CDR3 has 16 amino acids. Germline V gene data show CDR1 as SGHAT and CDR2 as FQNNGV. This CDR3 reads CISSYPGLRGKNIQYF. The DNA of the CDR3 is TGTATCAGCAGCTACCCCGGGTTGCGGGGCAAAAACATTCAGTACTTC. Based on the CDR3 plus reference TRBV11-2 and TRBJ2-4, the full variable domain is EAGVAQSPRYKIIEKRQSVAFWCNPISGHATLYWYQQILGQGPKLLIQFQNNGVVDDSQLPKDRFSAERLKGVDSTLKIQPAKLEDSAVYLCISSYPGLRGKNIQYFGAGTRLSVL.

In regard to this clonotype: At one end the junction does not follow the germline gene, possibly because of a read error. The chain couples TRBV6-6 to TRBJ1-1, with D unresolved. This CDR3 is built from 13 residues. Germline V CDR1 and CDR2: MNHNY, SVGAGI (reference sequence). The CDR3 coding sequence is TGTACCAGCAGCGATACCCAATACACTGAAGCTTTCTTT. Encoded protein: CTSSDTQYTEAFF.

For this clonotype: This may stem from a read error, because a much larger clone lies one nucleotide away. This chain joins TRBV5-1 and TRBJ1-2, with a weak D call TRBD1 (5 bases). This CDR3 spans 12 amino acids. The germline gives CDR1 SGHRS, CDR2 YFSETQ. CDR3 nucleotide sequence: TGCGCCAGCATCTTGGGGGTCGAGGGCTACACCTTC. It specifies CASILGVEGYTF.

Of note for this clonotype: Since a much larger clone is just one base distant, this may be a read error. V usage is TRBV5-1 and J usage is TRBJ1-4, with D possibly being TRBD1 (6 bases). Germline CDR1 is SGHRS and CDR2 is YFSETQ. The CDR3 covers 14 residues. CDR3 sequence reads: CASSPNRVNEKLIF. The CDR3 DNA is TGCGCCAGCAGCCCAAACAGGGTTAATGAAAAACTGATTTTT. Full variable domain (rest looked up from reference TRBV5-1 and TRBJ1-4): KAGVTQTPRYLIKTRGQQVTLSCSPISGHRSVSWYQQTPGQGLQFLFEYFSETQRNKGNFPGRFSGRQFSNSRSEMNVSTLELGDSALYLCASSPNRVNEKLIFGSGTQLSVL.

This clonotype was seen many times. The chain's CDR3 is CASSQTPGASGNTIYF. CDR3 DNA sequence: TGCGCCAGCAGCCAGACGCCAGGGGCCTCTGGAAACACCATATATTTT. The V gene is TRBV4-1, the J gene TRBJ1-3, with a possible D match to TRBD1 (6 bases). V lost 3 bases and J lost 0, with 12 bases in between. There are 16 residues in the CDR3. Germline assignment: CDR1 MGHRA and CDR2 YSYEKL.

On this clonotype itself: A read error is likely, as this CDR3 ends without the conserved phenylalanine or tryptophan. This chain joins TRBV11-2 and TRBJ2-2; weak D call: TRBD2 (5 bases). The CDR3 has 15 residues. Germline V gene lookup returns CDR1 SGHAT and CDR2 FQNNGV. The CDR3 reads CAGSFTSGYTGELFS. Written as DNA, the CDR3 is TGTGCCGGCAGCTTCACCAGCGGTTACACCGGGGAGCTGTTTTCT.

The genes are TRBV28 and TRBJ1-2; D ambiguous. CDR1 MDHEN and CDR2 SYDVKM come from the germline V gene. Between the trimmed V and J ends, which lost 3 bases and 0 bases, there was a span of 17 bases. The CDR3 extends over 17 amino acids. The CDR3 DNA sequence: TGTGCCAGCAGTTTGGATGAGACATCCCTAGCTAACTATGGCTACACCTTC. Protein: CASSLDETSLANYGYTF.

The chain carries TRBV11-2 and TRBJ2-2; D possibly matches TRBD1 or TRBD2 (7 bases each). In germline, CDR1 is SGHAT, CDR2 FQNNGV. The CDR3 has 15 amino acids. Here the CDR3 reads CPSSARQGGTGELFF. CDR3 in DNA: TGTCCAAGCAGCGCCCGACAGGGAGGGACCGGGGAGCTGTTTTTT.

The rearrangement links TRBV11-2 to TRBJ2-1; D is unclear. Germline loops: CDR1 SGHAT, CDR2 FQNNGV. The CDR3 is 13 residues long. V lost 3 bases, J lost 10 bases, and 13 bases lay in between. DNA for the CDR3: TGTGCCAGCAGCTTTACATCATTGGGCGAGCAGTTCTTC. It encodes CASSFTSLGEQFF. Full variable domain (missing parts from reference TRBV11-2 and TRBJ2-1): EAGVAQSPRYKIIEKRQSVAFWCNPISGHATLYWYQQILGQGPKLLIQFQNNGVVDDSQLPKDRFSAERLKGVDSTLKIQPAKLEDSAVYLCASSFTSLGEQFFGPGTRLTVL.

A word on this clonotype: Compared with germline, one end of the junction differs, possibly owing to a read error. Here the CDR3 reads CASSLGGHERYF. CDR3 nucleotide sequence: TGTGCTAGCAGCTTAGGGGGCCACGAGCGGTACTTC. The V gene is TRBV11-2, the J gene TRBJ2-7; 7 nucleotides match TRBD1. The CDR3 has 12 amino acids. Germline CDR1 reads SGHAT; CDR2 reads FQNNGV.

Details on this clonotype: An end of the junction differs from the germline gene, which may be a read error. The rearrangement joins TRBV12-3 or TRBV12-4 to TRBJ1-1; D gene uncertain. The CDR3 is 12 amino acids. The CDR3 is CAGRPANTEAFF. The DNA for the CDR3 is TGTGCCGGCAGACCGGCGAATACTGAAGCTTTCTTT.

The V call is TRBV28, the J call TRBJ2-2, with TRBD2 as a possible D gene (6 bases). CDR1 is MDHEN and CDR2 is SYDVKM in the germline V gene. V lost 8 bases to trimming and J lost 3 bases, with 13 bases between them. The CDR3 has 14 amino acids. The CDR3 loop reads CASGGTVDTGELFF. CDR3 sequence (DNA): TGTGCCAGCGGCGGGACTGTCGACACCGGGGAGCTGTTTTTT.

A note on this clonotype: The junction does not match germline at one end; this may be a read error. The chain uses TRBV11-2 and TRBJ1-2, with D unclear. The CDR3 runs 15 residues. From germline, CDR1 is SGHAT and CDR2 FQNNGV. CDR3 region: CASNLAGRPNYGYTF. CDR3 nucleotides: TGTGCCAGCAACTTAGCCGGGAGGCCGAACTATGGTTACACCTTC.

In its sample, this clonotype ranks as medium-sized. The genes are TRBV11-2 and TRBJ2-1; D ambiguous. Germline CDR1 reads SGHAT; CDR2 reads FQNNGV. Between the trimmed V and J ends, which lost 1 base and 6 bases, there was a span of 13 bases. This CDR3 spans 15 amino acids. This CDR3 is CASSLARQPGNEQFF. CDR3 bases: TGTGCCAGCAGCTTAGCTCGCCAGCCCGGCAATGAGCAGTTCTTC.

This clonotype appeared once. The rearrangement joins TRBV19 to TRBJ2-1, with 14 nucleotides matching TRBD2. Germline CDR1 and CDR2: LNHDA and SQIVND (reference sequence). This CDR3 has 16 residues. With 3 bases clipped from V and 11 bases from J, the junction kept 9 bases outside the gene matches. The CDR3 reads CASSIHRTSGRRQQFF. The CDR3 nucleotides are TGTGCCAGTAGTATCCATCGGACTAGCGGGAGGAGACAGCAGTTCTTC. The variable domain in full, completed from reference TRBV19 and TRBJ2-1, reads DGGITQSPKYLFRKEGQNVTLSCEQNLNHDAMYWYRQDPGQGLRLIYYSQIVNDFQKGDIAEGYSVSREKKESFPLTVTSAQKNPTAFYLCASSIHRTSGRRQQFFGPGTRLTVL.

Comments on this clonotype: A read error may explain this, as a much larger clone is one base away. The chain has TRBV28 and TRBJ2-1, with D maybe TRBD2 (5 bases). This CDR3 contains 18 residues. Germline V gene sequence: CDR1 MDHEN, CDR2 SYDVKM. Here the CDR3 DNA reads TGTGTCAGCAGTTTTTCCCCTTGGCTAGGGAGCTCCTACAATGAGCAGTTCTTC. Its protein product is CVSSFSPWLGSSYNEQFF.

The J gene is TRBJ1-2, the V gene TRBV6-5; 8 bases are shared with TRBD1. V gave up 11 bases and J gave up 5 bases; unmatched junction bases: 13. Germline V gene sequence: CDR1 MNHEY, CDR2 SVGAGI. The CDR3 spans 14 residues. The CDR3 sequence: CAGGVRQGRYGYTF. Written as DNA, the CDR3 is TGTGCCGGCGGCGTAAGACAGGGGCGGTATGGCTACACCTTC.

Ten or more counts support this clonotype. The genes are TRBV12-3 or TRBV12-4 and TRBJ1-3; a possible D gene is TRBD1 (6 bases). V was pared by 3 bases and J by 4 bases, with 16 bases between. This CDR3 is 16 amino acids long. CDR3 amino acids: CASSLTTQGSGNTIYF. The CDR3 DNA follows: TGTGCCAGCAGTTTGACAACACAGGGTTCAGGAAACACCATATATTTT.

This CDR3 reads CASTIEGAGDEQYF. Here the CDR3 DNA reads TGTGCCAGCACCATAGAGGGAGCAGGGGACGAGCAGTACTTC. The V and J genes are TRBV28 and TRBJ2-7; the D gene is possibly TRBD1 (6 bases). This CDR3 spans 14 amino acids. Trimming cost V 7 bases and J 5 bases, with 18 bases left between them. Germline V CDR1 and CDR2: MDHEN, SYDVKM.

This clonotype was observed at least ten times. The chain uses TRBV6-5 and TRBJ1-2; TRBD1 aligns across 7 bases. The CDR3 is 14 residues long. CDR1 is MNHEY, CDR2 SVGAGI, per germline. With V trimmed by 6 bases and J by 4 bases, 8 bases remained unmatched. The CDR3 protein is CASRKRQGFYGYTF. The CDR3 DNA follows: TGTGCCAGCAGGAAACGACAGGGATTCTATGGCTACACCTTC.

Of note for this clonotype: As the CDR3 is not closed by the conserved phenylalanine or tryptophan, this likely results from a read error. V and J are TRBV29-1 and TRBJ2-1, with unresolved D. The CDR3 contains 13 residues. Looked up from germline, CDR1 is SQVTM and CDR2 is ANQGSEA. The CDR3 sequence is CSSSGLGYNEQFI. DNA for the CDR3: TGCAGTTCGTCTGGTCTGGGATATAATGAGCAGTTCATC.

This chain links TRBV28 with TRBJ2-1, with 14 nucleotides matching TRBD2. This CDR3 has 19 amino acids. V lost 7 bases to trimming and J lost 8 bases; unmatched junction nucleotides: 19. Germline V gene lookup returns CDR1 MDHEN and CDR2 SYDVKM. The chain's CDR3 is CASTPRFGTSGSGSYEQFF. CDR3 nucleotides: TGTGCCAGCACCCCCAGGTTCGGGACTAGCGGGAGCGGCTCTTATGAGCAGTTCTTC.

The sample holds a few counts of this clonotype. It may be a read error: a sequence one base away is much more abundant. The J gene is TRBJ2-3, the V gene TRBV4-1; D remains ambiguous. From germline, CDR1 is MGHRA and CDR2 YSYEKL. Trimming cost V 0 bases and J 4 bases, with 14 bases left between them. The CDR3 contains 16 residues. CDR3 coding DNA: TGCGCCAGCAGCCAAGATTGTCCTAGTCCCTCAGATACGCAGTATTTT. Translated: CASSQDCPSPSDTQYF.